A selection of T cell receptor beta chains follows, all from one sample in a study of blood T cell repertoires in COVID-19. Only in-frame clones appear in the TCRdb table, and some are missing; sequencing was by immunoSEQ multiplex PCR. The repertoire consists of about 87,000 clones, with approximately 80% occurring once and the leading ten covering roughly 2.2%. Source material: peripheral blood. These receptor sequences come from a woman in her 70s with acute or convalescent COVID-19. CDR3s include the opening cysteine and the closing phenylalanine or tryptophan. A D gene is named only where the DNA matches it firmly. Clone size is given for some rows only: seen once, a few or many times, or a class if the clone is expanded.

J: TRBJ2-5; V: TRBV4-2; D: .; size: .; DNA: TGTGCCAGCAGCCAAGGAGGGAGGGAGACCCAGTACTTC; CDR3: CASSQGGRETQYF
J: TRBJ2-2; V: TRBV19; D: .; size: .; DNA: TGTGCCAGTCTTGGCCTCCTAGGTACCGGGGAGCTGTTTTTT; CDR3: CASLGLLGTGELFF
J: TRBJ1-5; V: TRBV3-1/TRBV3-2; D: .; size: once; DNA: TGTGCCAGCAGCCCGGGGGGGGATCGTCAGCCCCAGCATTTT; CDR3: CASSPGGDRQPQHF
J: TRBJ1-4; V: TRBV19; D: .; size: .; DNA: TGTGCCAGCCTACCTACCGGGACACACGAAAAACTGTTTTTT; CDR3: CASLPTGTHEKLFF
J: TRBJ1-2; V: TRBV7-8; D: TRBD1; size: .; DNA: TGTGCCAGCGCAGGGGGCGATGGCTACACCTTC; CDR3: CASAGGDGYTF
J: TRBJ1-2; V: TRBV28; D: .; size: .; DNA: TGTGCCAGCAGAGACAGTAGTGGTGGCTACACCTTC; CDR3: CASRDSSGGYTF
J: TRBJ1-1; V: TRBV6-5; D: TRBD1; size: .; DNA: TGTGCCAGCAGCTTGACAGGGGACACTGAAGCTTTCTTT; CDR3: CASSLTGDTEAFF
J: TRBJ1-5; V: TRBV7-9; D: .; size: .; DNA: TGTGCCAGCGGGGCAGAGCTCAATCAGCCCCAGCATTTT; CDR3: CASGAELNQPQHF
J: TRBJ2-7; V: TRBV5-1; D: TRBD1; size: .; DNA: TGCGCCAGCAGCACCCGGACAGGACCAAACGAGCAGTACTTC; CDR3: CASSTRTGPNEQYF
J: TRBJ1-6; V: TRBV2; D: .; size: .; DNA: TGTGCCAGCAGTACTCAGGGGCCGCTTAATTCACCCCTCCACTTT; CDR3: CASSTQGPLNSPLHF
J: TRBJ2-7; V: TRBV12-3/TRBV12-4; D: .; size: .; DNA: TGTGCCAGCAGGAGCACAGGTGAAGACGAGCAGTACTTC; CDR3: CASRSTGEDEQYF
J: TRBJ1-1; V: TRBV24-1; D: TRBD1; size: .; DNA: TGTGCCACCAGTGATGCGGGACAGGGAGCTGAAGCTTTCTTT; CDR3: CATSDAGQGAEAFF
J: TRBJ1-1; V: TRBV11-3; D: .; size: .; DNA: TGTGCCAGCGTCGACAGGAACACTGAAGCTTTCTTT; CDR3: CASVDRNTEAFF
J: TRBJ1-1; V: TRBV19; D: .; size: .; DNA: TGTGCCAGCGACAGTATCATGAACACTGAAGCTTTCTTT; CDR3: CASDSIMNTEAFF
J: TRBJ2-2; V: TRBV3-1/TRBV3-2; D: .; size: .; DNA: TGTGCCAGCAGCCAAGATTTGCGAGGGGGGGCGCGAACCGGGGAACTGTTTTTT; CDR3: CASSQDLRGGARTGELFF
J: TRBJ2-7; V: TRBV19; D: .; size: once; DNA: TGTGCCAGTAGTATGAGGCTCGTGACAGGCCTGCACCGACATTTCTACGAGCAGTACTTC; CDR3: CASSMRLVTGLHRHFYEQYF
J: TRBJ1-5; V: TRBV6-5; D: TRBD1; size: once; DNA: TGTGCCAGCAGTAGACAGGGGGTAGGCAATCAGCCCCAGCATTTT; CDR3: CASSRQGVGNQPQHF
J: TRBJ2-2; V: TRBV10-3; D: .; size: .; DNA: TGTGCCATCACCCGGGACACAAGCACCGGGGAGCTGTTTTTT; CDR3: CAITRDTSTGELFF
J: TRBJ1-1; V: TRBV19; D: .; size: .; DNA: TGTGCCAGTAGTATAGATTCGTCCACGGTGAACACTGAAGCTTTCTTT; CDR3: CASSIDSSTVNTEAFF
J: TRBJ1-1; V: TRBV19; D: TRBD1; size: .; DNA: TGTGCCAGTAGTAGAGGGACAGGGGGCGCGACTGAAGCTTTCTTT; CDR3: CASSRGTGGATEAFF
J: TRBJ1-3; V: TRBV18; D: TRBD1; size: .; DNA: TGTGCCAGCTCACAGGGACATTCGACAGGGAACACCATATATTTT; CDR3: CASSQGHSTGNTIYF
J: TRBJ2-1; V: TRBV5-1; D: TRBD2; size: once; DNA: TGCGCCAGCAGCTTGGAGCCTAGCGGGGGGCGAAATGAGCAGTTCTTC; CDR3: CASSLEPSGGRNEQFF
J: TRBJ2-5; V: TRBV11-3; D: TRBD2; size: .; DNA: TGTGCCAGCAGCCCCGAGCGGGGTTGGAACCAAGAGACCCAGTACTTC; CDR3: CASSPERGWNQETQYF
J: TRBJ1-2; V: TRBV7-2; D: .; size: once; DNA: TGTGCCAGCAGCTCCTTCATAGCTAACTATGGCTACACCTTC; CDR3: CASSSFIANYGYTF
J: TRBJ2-5; V: TRBV3-1/TRBV3-2; D: TRBD1; size: .; DNA: TGTGCCAGCAGCCCACAGGGGGCAGCGTTGGAGACCCAGTACTTC; CDR3: CASSPQGAALETQYF
J: TRBJ1-5; V: TRBV18; D: .; size: .; DNA: TGTGCCAGCTCAGATATGAGGAGTCAGCCCCAGCATTTT; CDR3: CASSDMRSQPQHF
J: TRBJ1-4; V: TRBV7-9; D: TRBD1; size: .; DNA: TGTGCCAGCAGCGGCGGACAGGGGAATGAAAAACTGTTTTTT; CDR3: CASSGGQGNEKLFF
J: TRBJ1-2; V: TRBV5-4; D: TRBD1; size: .; DNA: TGTGCCAGCAGACAGGGGCTTAATTATGGCTACACCTTC; CDR3: CASRQGLNYGYTF
J: TRBJ2-5; V: TRBV19; D: .; size: .; DNA: TGTGCCAGTAGTATGGGGCGGACCCAAGAGACCCAGTACTTC; CDR3: CASSMGRTQETQYF
J: TRBJ2-5; V: TRBV7-6; D: TRBD2; size: .; DNA: TGTGCCAGCAGCCAGACTACCGGGACTAGGGGGGAGACCCAGTACTTC; CDR3: CASSQTTGTRGETQYF
J: TRBJ2-2; V: TRBV6-4; D: TRBD1; size: .; DNA: TGTGCCAGCAGAAGGACAGGGAGCACCGGGGAGCTGTTTTTT; CDR3: CASRRTGSTGELFF
J: TRBJ1-3; V: TRBV6-5; D: .; size: .; DNA: TGTGCCAGCAGTATGGGGACGGTGACTAGCATATATTTT; CDR3: CASSMGTVTSIYF
J: TRBJ1-1; V: TRBV15; D: .; size: .; DNA: TGTGCCACCAGCTTTCTGGCGCAGGGGCCGGCTTTCTTT; CDR3: CATSFLAQGPAFF
J: TRBJ1-1; V: TRBV19; D: .; size: few; DNA: TGTGCCAGTAGTGACCGGGGGAACACTGAAGCTTTCTTT; CDR3: CASSDRGNTEAFF
J: TRBJ2-3; V: TRBV6-5; D: .; size: .; DNA: TGTGCCAGCAGTCAAAGCGGGTTTGGCACAGATACGCAGTATTTT; CDR3: CASSQSGFGTDTQYF
J: TRBJ2-3; V: TRBV29-1; D: .; size: .; DNA: TGCAGCGCTTCACAGGGAACAGATACGCAGTATTTT; CDR3: CSASQGTDTQYF
J: TRBJ2-1; V: TRBV5-1; D: .; size: .; DNA: TGCGCCAGCAGCGTAGGGGAGGATGAGCAGTTCTTC; CDR3: CASSVGEDEQFF
J: TRBJ1-6; V: TRBV5-8; D: TRBD1; size: .; DNA: TGTGCCAGCAGCCCTTCGACAGGGACCTATAATTCACCCCTCCACTTT; CDR3: CASSPSTGTYNSPLHF
J: TRBJ2-2; V: TRBV6-6; D: .; size: .; DNA: TGTGCCAGCAGTTCCGCACTCGCGAACACCGGGGAGCTGTTTTTT; CDR3: CASSSALANTGELFF
J: TRBJ1-2; V: TRBV29-1; D: .; size: .; DNA: TGCAGCGTTGAATTTCCGGAGAACTATGGCTACACCTTC; CDR3: CSVEFPENYGYTF
J: TRBJ1-4; V: TRBV6-6; D: .; size: .; DNA: TGTGCCAGCAGTCGAAAGACAGAAATTTCAACTAATGAAAAACTGTTTTTT; CDR3: CASSRKTEISTNEKLFF